This T cell receptor beta chain was recorded in a study of blood T cell repertoires in COVID-19. Study summary: Specimens from acute and convalescent COVID-19 originated in the United States, Italy and Spain. The cDNA or gDNA used as material had been derived from T cells, B-cell-depleted T cells, or PBMCs.

From germline, CDR1 is MNHEY and CDR2 SMNVEV (reference sequence). The CDR3 covers 15 residues. V lost 5 bases and J lost 0; bases outside the gene matches: 6. The authors' processing: By means of reference gene primer amplification, nucleated cell counts were estimated. Sequenced by immunoSEQ multiplex PCR; TCRdb stores in-frame clones only, minus some. V and J calls plus clone size are reproduced from that table; the DNA served to infer D and trimming. The repertoire includes around 29,000 clones, around 74% of them detected once, and 7.8% sits in the top ten. There are a few counts of this clone. This chain links TRBV27 with TRBJ2-7; 8 bases are shared with TRBD1. The clonotype originates from a woman between 65 and 79 years old with active or convalescent COVID-19. Sequenced material: peripheral blood. The CDR3 spells CASSPRDRHSYEQYF. DNA for the CDR3: TGTGCCAGCAGTCCCAGGGACAGGCACTCCTACGAGCAGTACTTC.